The rows below give T cell receptor beta chains drawn from one sample of a study of cytomegalovirus exposure and HLA in healthy donors. Clones were sequenced by immunoSEQ multiplex PCR, and TCRdb holds only the in-frame ones, with some missing. This sample has some 180,000 clones, with 77% found just once. Sequences were obtained from PBMCs. The origin of the receptors is a young man in good health and CMV-seronegative. The conserved cysteine and the conserved F or W are not part of the CDR3 here. A D gene is named only where the DNA matches it firmly. Size values are once, few and many counts, or a class for expanded clones, and some rows have none.

length: 12; size: -; D: -; J: TRBJ2-7; V: TRBV9; CDR3: ASSVDFWTGEQY
length: 11; size: -; D: -; J: TRBJ2-7; V: TRBV11-3; CDR3: ASSSPGSYEQY
length: 21; size: -; D: -; J: TRBJ2-1; V: TRBV2; CDR3: ASSEWGVLSDYQENRSYNEQF
length: 11; size: -; D: -; J: TRBJ2-1; V: TRBV27; CDR3: ASSQGYRRGQF
length: 12; size: few; D: -; J: TRBJ2-1; V: TRBV7-9; CDR3: ASTKGGTRNEQF
length: 9; size: -; D: -; J: TRBJ1-5; V: TRBV30; CDR3: AWSVGRAQH
length: 12; size: -; D: -; J: TRBJ1-6; V: TRBV6-5; CDR3: ATSLRQAVSPLH
length: 13; size: -; D: -; J: TRBJ1-4; V: TRBV9; CDR3: ASSVDPGTNEKLF
length: 14; size: -; D: TRBD2; J: TRBJ2-1; V: TRBV7-3; CDR3: ASSPQVAGAYNEQF
length: 13; size: few; D: TRBD1; J: TRBJ2-3; V: TRBV6-5; CDR3: ASSKGQGVPIGQY
length: 15; size: -; D: TRBD1; J: TRBJ1-1; V: TRBV19; CDR3: ASSRARTGRGVTEAF
length: 12; size: -; D: -; J: TRBJ2-4; V: TRBV9; CDR3: ASSRTDQGNIQY
length: 13; size: -; D: -; J: TRBJ2-7; V: TRBV13; CDR3: ASSLGSDYLAEQY
length: 11; size: -; D: TRBD1; J: TRBJ2-7; V: TRBV18; CDR3: ASSPGQGGEQY
length: 15; size: -; D: TRBD1; J: TRBJ2-5; V: TRBV5-1; CDR3: ASSYSSTGSYQETQY
length: 12; size: -; D: TRBD2; J: TRBJ2-3; V: TRBV19; CDR3: AASQRGVADTQY
length: 13; size: -; D: -; J: TRBJ1-1; V: TRBV6-6; CDR3: ASSYPQGRGTEAF
length: 12; size: -; D: -; J: TRBJ1-1; V: TRBV30; CDR3: AWSTWGGNTEAF
length: 11; size: -; D: -; J: TRBJ2-7; V: TRBV18; CDR3: ASSPGADSRSD
length: 12; size: -; D: -; J: TRBJ2-7; V: TRBV15; CDR3: ATSRARNSYEQY
length: 11; size: -; D: -; J: TRBJ1-1; V: TRBV19; CDR3: ASTGHPNTEAF
length: 15; size: -; D: TRBD1; J: TRBJ1-1; V: TRBV2; CDR3: ASSEGQGSPFGTEAF
length: 14; size: -; D: -; J: TRBJ2-1; V: TRBV14; CDR3: ASSHSGASSYNEQF
length: 12; size: once; D: -; J: TRBJ1-1; V: TRBV27; CDR3: ASSLLLMNTEAF
length: 9; size: -; D: -; J: TRBJ2-1; V: TRBV7-9; CDR3: ASSGGNEQF
length: 14; size: -; D: TRBD2; J: TRBJ2-1; V: TRBV4-3; CDR3: ASSQGVSGGAHEQF
length: 15; size: -; D: TRBD2; J: TRBJ2-3; V: TRBV4-2; CDR3: ASSQSPLAGALGTQY
length: 13; size: once; D: -; J: TRBJ2-7; V: TRBV10-3; CDR3: AISPQGPAAYEQY
length: 15; size: once; D: TRBD1; J: TRBJ2-3; V: TRBV19; CDR3: ASSSTLGQGGTDTQY
length: 12; size: -; D: TRBD1; J: TRBJ1-2; V: TRBV9; CDR3: ASSQGQGGYGYT
length: 10; size: few; D: -; J: TRBJ2-3; V: TRBV5-1; CDR3: ASSLVADTQY
length: 11; size: -; D: -; J: TRBJ1-3; V: TRBV7-9; CDR3: ASSLGQANTIY
length: 10; size: -; D: -; J: TRBJ1-1; V: TRBV30; CDR3: AWSVQGQQAF
length: 12; size: once; D: TRBD1; J: TRBJ1-4; V: TRBV7-2; CDR3: ASSEGQGREKLF